A selection of T cell receptor beta chains follows, all from one sample in a study of persistence of HIV-infected CD4 T cells. Using immunoSEQ multiplex PCR, the repertoire was profiled, and TCRdb retains in-frame clones only, with some absent. The sample includes about 40,000 clones, 80% to 90% of them seen just once. Antigens of these TCRs are unknown. The sequencing used CD4+ T cells sorted from PBMCs after roughly 20-hour stimulation, collected from a patient who received antiretroviral therapy. Receptors were obtained from an adult man with HIV who was CMV-seropositive. Both conserved end residues are part of each CDR3. D genes are given only for firm matches. Clone size is shown for a subset of rows, as once, few, many or a class of expanded clone.

j_gene | d_gene | abundance | v_gene | CDR3aa | CDR3nt
TRBJ1-5 | . | . | TRBV15 | CATSREFRVSNQPQHF | TGTGCCACCAGCAGGGAATTCAGGGTAAGCAATCAGCCCCAGCATTTT
TRBJ1-5 | . | . | TRBV6-6 | CASSYSRGANQPQHF | TGTGCCAGCAGTTACTCGCGGGGGGCTAATCAGCCCCAGCATTTT
TRBJ1-2 | TRBD1 | . | TRBV3-1/TRBV3-2 | CASSQDRRQGKNYGYTF | TGTGCCAGCAGCCAAGATCGAAGACAGGGAAAAAACTATGGCTACACCTTC
TRBJ1-2 | . | . | TRBV3-1/TRBV3-2 | CASSVRQRIGNGYTF | TGTGCCAGCAGCGTTAGACAAAGAATAGGGAATGGCTACACCTTC
TRBJ2-7 | TRBD1 | . | TRBV5-1 | CASSLKGQGSYEQYF | TGCGCCAGCAGCTTGAAAGGACAGGGTTCCTACGAGCAGTACTTC
TRBJ1-3 | . | once | TRBV6-6 | CASSGRGNTIYF | TGTGCCAGTTCGGGTCGAGGAAACACCATATATTTT
TRBJ2-1 | TRBD2 | . | TRBV4-1 | CASSQITGTSGYNEQFF | TGCGCCAGCAGCCAGATTACCGGGACTAGCGGCTACAATGAGCAGTTCTTC
TRBJ2-7 | . | . | TRBV27 | CASSLRGASDEQYF | TGTGCCAGCAGTTTACGAGGGGCCTCGGACGAGCAGTACTTC
TRBJ1-6 | . | . | TRBV27 | CASSPTTRQVSPLHF | TGTGCCAGCAGTCCAACGACCCGCCAGGTTTCACCCCTCCACTTT
TRBJ2-6 | . | . | TRBV2 | CASSESSGANVLTF | TGTGCCAGCAGTGAGTCCTCTGGGGCCAACGTCCTGACTTTC